A selection of T cell receptor beta chains follows, all from one sample in a study of graft-versus-host responses after intestinal transplantation. The antigens these receptors bind are not known. Generated by immunoSEQ multiplex PCR, the TCRdb table keeps only in-frame clones and is missing some. Of 130,000 or so clones listed, 80% to 95% are singletons. Sequenced here: unstimulated CD4+ T cells sorted from spleen or lymph node cells, sampled before intestinal transplant. These TCRs come from a human donor who received an intestinal transplant. CDR3s include the opening cysteine and the closing phenylalanine or tryptophan. D genes are given only for firm matches. Size tells how often a clone was seen (once, few, many) or the class of an expanded clone, and some rows leave it out.

.	TRBV30	.	TRBJ1-2	CAWSPIPIGGYTF	TGTGCCTGGAGTCCCATCCCGATCGGGGGCTACACCTTC
.	TRBV30	.	TRBJ2-2	CAWSTGSRSTGELFF	TGTGCCTGGAGTACCGGGAGCCGGTCGACCGGGGAGCTGTTTTTT
.	TRBV29-1	few	TRBJ2-1	CSVDGGGQGINEQFF	TGCAGCGTTGACGGGGGGGGACAGGGAATCAATGAGCAGTTCTTC
.	TRBV30	.	TRBJ2-1	CAWSGGSSYNEQFF	TGTGCCTGGAGTGGCGGCAGCTCCTACAATGAGCAGTTCTTC
.	TRBV6-6	once	TRBJ1-5	CASSYSEGGSQPQHF	TGTGCCAGCAGTTACTCAGAGGGGGGAAGTCAGCCCCAGCATTTT
TRBD1	TRBV9	.	TRBJ2-5	CASSVNSFGTGHQETQYF	TGTGCCAGCAGCGTAAACTCGTTCGGGACAGGGCACCAAGAGACCCAGTACTTC
.	TRBV19	few	TRBJ2-5	CASSIGRGRLVETQYF	TGTGCCAGTAGTATAGGGAGGGGGCGGCTTGTGGAGACCCAGTACTTC
.	TRBV7-3	.	TRBJ2-7	CASSHGSSYEQYF	TGTGCCAGCAGCCATGGGAGCTCCTACGAGCAGTACTTC
TRBD2	TRBV6-1	once	TRBJ2-7	CASKVRGGPLGEQYF	TGTGCCAGCAAGGTAAGGGGAGGGCCACTGGGCGAGCAGTACTTC
TRBD2	TRBV23-1	once	TRBJ2-7	CASPTGLAGGRYF	TGCGCCAGCCCCACGGGACTAGCGGGAGGACGGTACTTC
TRBD2	TRBV19	.	TRBJ2-5	CASSRAAGAGETQYF	TGTGCCAGTAGTAGGGCAGCGGGAGCCGGGGAGACCCAGTACTTC
.	TRBV7-2	few	TRBJ2-7	CASSLATYEQYF	TGTGCCAGCAGCTTAGCCACCTACGAGCAGTACTTC
TRBD2	TRBV6-5	.	TRBJ2-5	CASSFVGGRERETQYF	TGTGCCAGCAGTTTTGTCGGCGGGAGGGAGCGGGAGACCCAGTACTTC
TRBD2	TRBV5-8	.	TRBJ2-1	CASSLTGLAGLYSYNEQFF	TGTGCCAGCAGCTTAACGGGACTAGCGGGACTATATTCCTACAATGAGCAGTTCTTC
TRBD1	TRBV5-1	.	TRBJ2-3	CASSTTGGPRTDTQYF	TGCGCCAGCAGCACGACAGGGGGGCCTCGCACAGATACGCAGTATTTT
.	TRBV7-9	few	TRBJ2-7	CASSLVMGRGDEQYF	TGTGCCAGCAGCTTAGTAATGGGCAGGGGGGACGAGCAGTACTTC
.	TRBV6-5	.	TRBJ1-3	CASSYSSVSSGNTIYF	TGTGCCAGCAGTTACTCATCGGTGAGCTCTGGAAACACCATATATTTT
TRBD1	TRBV6-1	once	TRBJ1-1	CASRASDRGRGAFF	TGTGCCAGCAGAGCCTCTGACAGGGGACGCGGGGCTTTCTTT
.	TRBV7-2	.	TRBJ2-1	CASSLDGAVQFF	TGTGCCAGCAGCTTAGACGGGGCAGTGCAGTTCTTC
.	TRBV5-1	.	TRBJ1-1	CASSLDALGWNTEAFF	TGCGCCAGCAGCTTGGACGCTTTGGGGTGGAACACTGAAGCTTTCTTT
.	TRBV5-1	.	TRBJ1-2	CASRTQPSQGSYGYTF	TGCGCCAGCAGAACGCAGCCCTCCCAGGGGAGCTATGGCTACACCTTC
.	TRBV29-1	.	TRBJ1-2	CSVPTGDYGYTF	TGCAGCGTTCCCACGGGTGACTATGGCTACACCTTC
.	TRBV7-8	.	TRBJ1-2	CASSYGTREMSYTF	TGTGCCAGCAGCTACGGGACGCGGGAAATGAGCTACACCTTC
.	TRBV29-1	.	TRBJ2-1	CSVTIAGGYNEQFF	TGCAGCGTGACCATAGCAGGGGGGTACAATGAGCAGTTCTTC
TRBD1	TRBV10-3	.	TRBJ2-7	CAITPGQGYEQYF	TGTGCCATCACTCCGGGACAGGGCTACGAGCAGTACTTC
TRBD2	TRBV18	.	TRBJ2-7	CASSPSGRDSHEQYF	TGTGCCAGCTCTCCCAGCGGGAGGGATTCGCACGAGCAGTACTTC
.	TRBV21-1	.	TRBJ1-2	CASSKTKKQDFFRGYTF	TGTGCCAGCAGCAAAACAAAGAAACAGGACTTCTTTAGAGGCTACACCTTC
.	TRBV15	.	TRBJ1-4	CATSRDATNEKLFF	TGTGCCACCAGCAGAGATGCAACTAATGAAAAACTGTTTTTT
TRBD1	TRBV30	.	TRBJ2-1	CAWDRGFYNEQFF	TGTGCCTGGGACAGGGGGTTCTACAATGAGCAGTTCTTC
TRBD1	TRBV28	.	TRBJ2-5	CASSLLVGTGVAGMQYF	TGTGCCAGCAGTTTGCTAGTCGGGACAGGGGTCGCGGGGATGCAGTACTTC
TRBD1	TRBV2	.	TRBJ1-5	CASSPGQGIQPQHF	TGTGCCAGCAGTCCGGGACAGGGGATTCAGCCCCAGCATTTT
.	TRBV28	.	TRBJ2-5	CASSSGEETQYF	TGTGCCAGCAGTTCAGGGGAGGAGACCCAGTACTTC
.	TRBV14	few	TRBJ1-4	CASSPRGFVNEKLFF	TGTGCCAGCAGCCCACGGGGGTTTGTTAATGAAAAACTGTTTTTT